One sample yielded the 8 T cell receptor beta chains listed below, sequenced in a study of OX40 agonist ivuxolimab in advanced cancers. This table comes from immunoSEQ multiplex PCR, and its TCRdb copy is limited to in-frame clones, with some not included. The sample holds roughly 140,000 clones, 90% to 95% seen once. The sample consisted of CD4+ or CD8+ T cells sorted from blood, taken in a trial of the OX40 agonist ivuxolimab. The source of these receptors is an adult with an advanced solid tumor such as melanoma, head and neck, liver or kidney cancer.

This clone was seen a single time. This rearrangement joins TRBV27 to TRBJ2-7, with TRBD2 matching 8 bases. The CDR3 is 16 amino acids. CDR1 and CDR2 (germline): MNHEY, SMNVEV (reference sequence). V was pared by 0 bases and J by 2 bases, with 6 bases of the junction left unmatched. CDR3 coding DNA: TGTGCCAGCAGTTTATCGCGAGGGACTAGACCCTACGAGCAGTACTTC. It translates to CASSLSRGTRPYEQYF.

The V and J genes are TRBV19 and TRBJ1-2; 9 positions agree with TRBD1. This CDR3 spans 15 amino acids. V shed 3 bases and J 7 bases; nucleotides not matched to a gene: 9. CDR1 is LNHDA and CDR2 is SQIVND in the germline V gene (reference sequence). CDR3: CASSILDRGPIGYTF. The CDR3, as DNA: TGTGCCAGTAGTATCTTGGACAGGGGACCAATTGGCTACACCTTC.

The gene calls are TRBV2 and TRBJ1-5; D is undetermined. This CDR3 spans 16 amino acids. Germline CDR1 is SNHLY and CDR2 is FYNNEI. V lost 4 bases and J lost 1, with 14 bases in between. The CDR3 coding sequence is TGTGCCAGCAGTGGCGGCAGGTGGTCAAGCAATCAGCCCCAGCATTTT. Translation gives CASSGGRWSSNQPQHF.

This chain connects TRBV7-9 to TRBJ2-1; possibly TRBD2 for D (5 bases). Between the trimmed V and J ends, which lost 2 bases and 7 bases, there was a span of 12 bases. The V gene's germline CDR1 is SEHNR and CDR2 FQNEAQ (reference sequence). This CDR3 has 14 amino acids. This CDR3 is CASSLSGRSNEQFF. The CDR3 DNA follows: TGTGCCAGCAGCTTAAGTGGGAGATCGAATGAGCAGTTCTTC.

The gene calls are TRBV4-1 and TRBJ2-5; tentatively, D is TRBD2 (5 bases). V was shortened by 2 bases and J by 5 bases, with 21 bases between the two germline ends. The CDR3 runs 17 residues. From germline, CDR1 is MGHRA and CDR2 YSYEKL. DNA of the CDR3: TGCGCCAGCAGCCAAAACCCACTACTAGGCCTCGGGGAGACCCAGTACTTC. Translating gives CASSQNPLLGLGETQYF.

This clone was counted once. The rearrangement uses TRBV7-8 and TRBJ2-2, with TRBD1 matching over 7 bases. The CDR3 spans 16 residues. Germline V CDR1 and CDR2: SGHVS, FQNEAQ. After removal of 1 base from V and 6 bases from J, the junction contained 8 bases not matched to a gene. CDR3 residues: CASSLVDRVLSGELFF. DNA of the CDR3: TGTGCCAGCAGCTTAGTTGACAGGGTATTGTCCGGGGAGCTGTTTTTT.

The V call is TRBV4-3, the J call TRBJ1-2; no clear D. This CDR3 comprises 15 residues. CDR1 is LGHNA, CDR2 YSLEER, per germline. V was trimmed by 0 bases and J by 5 bases, leaving 13 bases between them. CDR3 sequence: CASSQDPQNGYGYTF. CDR3 DNA sequence: TGCGCCAGCAGCCAAGATCCCCAAAACGGATATGGCTACACCTTC.

This chain links TRBV27 with TRBJ2-7, with TRBD2 as a possible D gene (5 bases). V was trimmed by 3 bases and J by 1 base, leaving 7 bases between them. The germline V gene has CDR1 MNHEY and CDR2 SMNVEV (reference sequence). The CDR3 spans 13 residues. Written as DNA, the CDR3 is TGTGCCAGCAGTTTTAGGGAGTCCTACGAGCAGTACTTC. Protein sequence: CASSFRESYEQYF.